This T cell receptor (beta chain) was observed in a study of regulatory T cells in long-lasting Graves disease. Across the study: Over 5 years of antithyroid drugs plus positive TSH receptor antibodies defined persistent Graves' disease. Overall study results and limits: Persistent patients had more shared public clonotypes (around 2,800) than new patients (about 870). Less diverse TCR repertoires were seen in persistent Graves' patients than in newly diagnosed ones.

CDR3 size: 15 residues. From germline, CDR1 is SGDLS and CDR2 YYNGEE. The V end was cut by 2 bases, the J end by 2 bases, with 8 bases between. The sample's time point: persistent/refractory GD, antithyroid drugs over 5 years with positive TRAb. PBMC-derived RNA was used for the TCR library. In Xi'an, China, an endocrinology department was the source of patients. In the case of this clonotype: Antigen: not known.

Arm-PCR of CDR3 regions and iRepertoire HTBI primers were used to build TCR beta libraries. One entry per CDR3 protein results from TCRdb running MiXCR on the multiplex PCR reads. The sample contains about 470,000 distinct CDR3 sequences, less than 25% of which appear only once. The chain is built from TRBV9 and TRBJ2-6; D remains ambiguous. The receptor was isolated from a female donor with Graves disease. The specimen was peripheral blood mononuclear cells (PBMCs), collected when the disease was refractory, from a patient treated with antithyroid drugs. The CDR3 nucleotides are TGTGCCAGCAGCGTCAGGAAGGCTGGGGCCAACGTCCTGACTTTC. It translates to CASSVRKAGANVLTF.